This T cell receptor beta chain derives from a study of OX40 agonist ivuxolimab in advanced cancers. Overall study context: Those enrolled were approximately 87% male, with a mean age of 60 years and ages from about 20 to 85.

This CDR3 region has 13 residues. Trimming stripped 5 bases from V and 3 bases from J, with 10 bases between. From germline, CDR1 is SGHNT and CDR2 YENEEA. A remark on this clone: What it recognizes is unknown.

Profiling relied on immunoSEQ multiplex PCR, and the TCRdb table lists in-frame clones only, not all of them. Among around 100,000 clones listed, approximately 90% were seen once. Study-wide points: On average, CD8+ T cells showed a greater number of expanded clones than CD4+. Some of the nonresponding patients also showed low levels of normalized T-cell clonal expansion. At 0.1 to 3.0 mg/kg and by week 6, clonal expansion occurred in CD4+ and CD8+ blood T cells.

V and J are TRBV11-3 and TRBJ2-5, with D perhaps TRBD1 (6 bases). Here the sequenced sample was CD4+ or CD8+ T cells sorted from blood, taken in a trial of the OX40 agonist ivuxolimab. This sequence was found in an adult with an advanced solid tumor such as melanoma, head and neck, liver or kidney cancer. The CDR3 nucleotides read TGTGCCAGCAGCCTCCACAGGGAAGAGACCCAGTACTTC. Encoded protein: CASSLHREETQYF.